This T cell receptor (delta chain) is drawn from a study of delta chains in infants with herpesvirus infections (dated by TCRdb to about 2023). With respect to the entire study: To characterize gammadelta T cell responses to primary cytomegalovirus (CMV) infection, researchers prospectively followed a birth cohort of Ugandan infants starting at birth. In infants who were infected with CMV after birth, the study searched for a public fetal Vdelta1/Vgamma8 gammadelta TCR clonotype. Using PBMC, gammadelta TCRs were sequenced for over 15 CMV-infected infants, one of whom was congenitally infected, and for seven to nine CMV-uninfected infants who had enough sample available. Blood samples from the infants were grouped into approximate ages of 1.5, 4, 8 and 12 months. Previously published Belgian fetal and cord blood gammadelta TCR data were included only for comparison and were not generated in this cohort. The paper's findings and limits, for the study overall: In CMV-uninfected infants, the public clonotype might still exist at levels below the detection limit. Of approximately 17 CMV-infected infants, several carried the public Vdelta1 clonotype: three infants infected postnatally before 120 days of age and the congenitally infected infant. The authors noted a small sample size and no race- or environment-matched controls, since nearly all Ugandans acquire CMV before adulthood. Within Vdelta1 cells, the frequency of the public clonotype appeared to be inversely correlated with age at infection and to decay rapidly, seemingly not persisting past roughly two months. The public clonotype was found only at the first time point after infection and was absent in uninfected infants and in those infected after 120 days.

Pregnant women getting prenatal care were recruited in Kampala, Uganda, and their infants were enrolled; maternal HIV status had to be documented. Families received weekly visits, and collection of infant clinical information, oral swabs and peripheral blood began at 6 weeks of age and continued every 4 months after that. Blood was drawn into heparin tubes, and PBMC were isolated via Ficoll-Paque density gradient centrifugation and then cryopreserved. A note on this clone: The antigen it binds to is not known. A far larger clone is only one base removed, so a read error is likely.

Receptor amplification or capture employed RT-PCR. To generate TCR cDNA, RNA from PBMC was reverse transcribed using SuperScript II together with primers specific for the gamma chain and the delta chain. cDNA was purified with AMPure XP beads, amplified, and indexed with Illumina adapters using the Nextera XT Index Kit. Sequencing of gammadelta TCR libraries was carried out on an Illumina MiSeq using a V2 300-cycle kit. Processing in the source paper ran as follows. Using MiXCR v2.1.12, CDR3 sequences were assembled, and reads were mapped onto D, J and V genes obtained from GenBank. VDJtools v1.2.1 was used to carry out repertoire analyses of the CDR3 clonotypes. TCRdb reran clone calling on the public reads with CATT; rows sharing one DNA sequence were then combined. The V and J calls and clone size are TCRdb's, not the authors'. For this sample there are several hundred delta-chain clones; about half appear just once. Of the sample, more than 20% falls within the top ten clones.

V is cut by 0 bases and J by 2 bases, and the space between the germline ends is 13 bases. From its cysteine to its phenylalanine, the CDR3 spans 16 amino acids. Of the read, only the CDR3 DNA is kept; its 48 bases are in frame from base 1. From the germline V gene, CDR1 is TSWWSYY and CDR2 is QGS. The sequence derives from a human donor who was a Ugandan infant, either HIV-exposed or HIV-unexposed (not recorded which). This receptor chain uses TRDV1 and TRDJ1; no D gene can be assigned with confidence. Here the sequenced sample was peripheral blood, taken at time point 1 of longitudinal follow-up. In nucleotides, the sequence is TGTGCTCTTGGGGAACTGATGATTGCTGCTACCGATAAACTCATCTTT. Translation gives CALGELMIAATDKLIF.